This T cell receptor beta chain is drawn from a study of blood T cell repertoires in COVID-19 (dated by TCRdb to 2018 to 2020). Some background on the complete study: Collaborator samples came from the United States, Italy and Spain and covered acute and convalescent phases of COVID-19. The material from the prospective study consisted of cDNA or gDNA derived from T cells, B-cell-depleted T cells, or PBMCs. A de-identified subject ID, COVID-19 status, age in years and sex were almost always included in the sample metadata. Where available, HLA class I and class II types were obtained from metadata supplied by the sample provider rather than from assay-based typing. Subjects who had been exposed to COVID-19, were actively infected with it, or had recovered from it provided the deeply sampled blood TCRbeta repertoires that made up the dataset. Samples were obtained from the ongoing ImmuneRACE study (first 160 participants) and from over 1,000 subjects provided by 6 global collaborators. The repertoires were released in a freely available public database intended as a resource for research on the immune response to SARS-CoV-2.

To note about this clone: Its target antigen remains unknown. No base-level quality is on record; no much larger clone is a single base apart.

As encoded in the germline V gene, CDR1 is SGHRS while CDR2 is YFSETQ. Trimming takes 5 bases off V and 2 bases off J; junction bases not matched to a gene: 7. The CDR3 has 14 amino acids, counting the end cysteine and phenylalanine. This entry keeps only the CDR3 DNA: 42 bases, framed from base 1. The collaborating institutions used their own protocols to collect whole blood in K2EDTA tubes. Collaborator samples were shipped for TCRbeta analysis as frozen whole blood, isolated PBMCs, or DNA extracted from either sample type. The study at large found these results: Clinical and demographic metadata were provided uncurated, with the amount varying by source and participant.

TCRbeta CDR3 regions were amplified from genomic DNA using the immunoSEQ Assay, a bias-controlled multiplex PCR. On the study's bioinformatics: Nucleated cell counts per sample were estimated from amplification of reference gene primers within the assay. Sequence reads were collapsed and filtered to measure the absolute abundance of every unique TCRbeta CDR3 rearrangement. For each sample, productive Simpson clonality was calculated by taking the square root of Simpson's diversity index across productive rearrangements. In TCRdb, the immuneACCESS table is reduced to in-frame sequences with V and J assigned. These tables do not hold every clone; where another copy was compared, an unresolved V gene accounts for under half, and the others remain unexplained. The DNA was the basis for D and trimming; V, J and clone size are from that table. This sample comprises about 160,000 clones, 70% to 85% of them detected only once. Of the sample, 20% to 25% falls within the top ten clones.

The chain joins TRBV5-1 to TRBJ2-7; a stretch of 7 junction bases matches TRBD2. The specimen was peripheral blood. The receptor was derived from a woman at least 80 years old with acute or convalescent COVID-19. For the CDR3, the sequence is CASSIAGFTYEQYF. The nucleotide sequence is given as TGCGCCAGCAGTATAGCGGGTTTCACCTACGAGCAGTACTTC.